The clone carrying this T cell receptor (beta chain) was detected only a few times. Its matching antigen is unknown. The data belong to a study of vaccination effects on CD4 cells after COVID-19. For the study at large: Samples were taken post-vaccine, and their median timing was 72 days after the second dose.

The CDR3 is 14 residues long. The germline gives CDR1 MNHEY, CDR2 SVGEGT. V was cut by 2 bases and J by 0 bases, with 5 bases left in between. ViraFEST expansion of antigen-specific CD4+ T cells with viral peptide pools preceded sequencing. Once cultured for approximately 10 days, the cells underwent separation to obtain CD4+ T cells. Either the mRNA-1273 or the BNT162b2 vaccine was given to participants as two doses. Nucleocapsid antibodies stayed negative before and after vaccination, showing no earlier SARS-CoV-2 infection. A density of roughly 2 million PBMC per well was used; these cells were cultured with 10 IU/ml IL-2 and roughly 9.5 ug/ml peptides. Half-medium changes using IL-2 medium occurred on days 3 and 7. TCRdb's table, derived via immunoSEQ multiplex PCR, lists solely in-frame clones and lacks some. The table lists roughly 59,000 clones, roughly 78% of them singletons.

This sequence originates from a human donor who received a COVID-19 vaccine. The genes are TRBV6-2 or TRBV6-3 and TRBJ1-3, with a weak D call TRBD1 (5 bases). This material consisted of CD4+ T cells from PBMCs cultured with HCoV-OC43 spike peptides, taken after COVID-19 vaccination. The subset: HCoV-OC43 spike overlapping peptide pool stimulation. The CDR3 nucleotides read TGTGCCAGCAGTTACGACAGCTCTGGAAACACCATATATTTT. Its translation: CASSYDSSGNTIYF.